The 16 T cell receptor beta chains below all came from one sample that was sequenced in a study of cytomegalovirus exposure and HLA in healthy donors. Clones were read by immunoSEQ multiplex PCR, and TCRdb kept only the in-frame ones, dropping some. The sample carries more than 80,000 clones, about 88% recorded once. The sequenced sample consisted of PBMCs. The receptors here all came from a woman aged 18-35 years in good health and CMV-seropositive.

This rearrangement joins TRBV7-2 to TRBJ2-5; 8 nucleotides line up with TRBD2. This CDR3 has 15 amino acids. Per the germline V gene, CDR1 is SGHTA and CDR2 is FQGNSA. The V and J ends lost 5 bases and 2 bases, in that order; junction bases with no gene match: 7. CDR3: CASSQPAGGQETQYF. Here the CDR3 DNA reads TGTGCCAGCAGCCAGCCTGCGGGGGGTCAAGAGACCCAGTACTTC. The entire variable domain, with the rest obtained from reference TRBV7-2 and TRBJ2-5, is as follows: GAGVSQSPSNKVTEKGKDVELRCDPISGHTALYWYRQSLGQGLEFLIYFQGNSAPDKSGLPSDRFSAERTGGSVSTLTIQRTQQEDSAVYLCASSQPAGGQETQYFGPGTRLLVL.

V gene TRBV11-3 combines with J gene TRBJ2-3; TRBD1 agrees at 10 bases. Germline CDR1 and CDR2: SGHNT and YENEEA. The CDR3 is made up of 17 amino acids. V was clipped by 0 bases and J by 4 bases; unmatched bases: 7. CDR3 in amino acids: CASSLDGLGTGADTQYF. In DNA form, the CDR3 reads TGTGCCAGCAGCTTAGATGGGCTTGGGACAGGGGCAGATACGCAGTATTTT.

The chain links TRBV2 to TRBJ2-5; tentatively, D is TRBD1 (6 bases). There are 14 residues in the CDR3. Germline CDR1 reads SNHLY; CDR2 reads FYNNEI. Trimming stripped 4 bases from V and 2 bases from J, with 11 bases between. The CDR3, as DNA: TGTGCCAGCAGTGGACCGGGACAACAAGAGACCCAGTACTTC. It specifies CASSGPGQQETQYF.

This chain connects TRBV7-7 to TRBJ2-2; 8 bases match TRBD1. V lost 4 bases to trimming and J lost 7 bases; unmatched junction nucleotides: 5. CDR1 and CDR2 from the germline V gene are SSHAT and FNYEAQ (reference sequence). The CDR3 is made up of 14 amino acids. DNA of the CDR3: TGTGCCAGCAGCTCAACGACAGGGGTCGGGGAGCTGTTTTTT. It is translated as CASSSTTGVGELFF.

This clone was seen more than once but under ten times. V and J are TRBV6-5 and TRBJ1-6, with D uncertain. Between the trimmed V and J ends, which lost 6 bases and 5 bases, there was a span of 14 bases. The CDR3 is made up of 15 amino acids. Germline V gives CDR1 MNHEY, CDR2 SVGAGI. The CDR3 region is CASSRVMGDNSPLHF. The CDR3 DNA follows: TGTGCCAGCAGCCGGGTGATGGGAGATAATTCACCCCTCCACTTT.

V usage is TRBV29-1 and J usage is TRBJ2-7; D remains unclear. V was pared by 0 bases and J by 2 bases, with 5 bases between. The germline gives CDR1 SQVTM, CDR2 ANQGSEA. CDR3 length: 12 residues. The CDR3 here is CSVEDSTYEQYF. CDR3 in DNA: TGCAGCGTTGAAGACAGTACCTACGAGCAGTACTTC.

This clone was counted a single time. The J gene is TRBJ2-5, the V gene TRBV19; tentative D call: TRBD2 (5 bases). This CDR3 is built from 14 residues. The germline V gene has CDR1 LNHDA and CDR2 SQIVND (reference sequence). Trimming left V 5 bases short and J 5 bases short, with 15 bases between. The CDR3 sequence: CASSRTPGGETQYF. The DNA of the CDR3 is TGTGCCAGTAGTCGGACCCCAGGCGGGGAGACCCAGTACTTC.

The rearrangement joins TRBV6-5 to TRBJ2-2, with D maybe TRBD2 (6 bases). V lost 8 bases, J lost 2 bases, and 12 bases lay in between. Germline CDR1 is MNHEY and CDR2 is SVGAGI. The CDR3 extends over 14 amino acids. The CDR3 sequence is CASGWRENTGELFF. The DNA for the CDR3 is TGTGCCAGCGGTTGGAGGGAAAACACCGGGGAGCTGTTTTTT.

The chain has TRBV27 and TRBJ1-6; perhaps TRBD1 as D (5 bases). There are 15 residues in the CDR3. In germline, CDR1 is MNHEY, CDR2 SMNVEV (reference sequence). Trimming cost V 4 bases and J 9 bases, with 16 bases left between them. CDR3 in DNA: TGTGCCAGCAGTTCGCAGGGTTTGGGTAGTTCACCCCTCCACTTT. Its protein product is CASSSQGLGSSPLHF.

V usage is TRBV2 and J usage is TRBJ1-2, with 7 bases matching TRBD1. J was trimmed by 8 bases and V by 0 bases; bases with no gene match: 9. Germline-derived CDR1 and CDR2 are SNHLY and FYNNEI. CDR3 length: 15 residues. The DNA of the CDR3 is TGTGCCAGCAGTGAAGCGCAGGGGGGAGTGGGGGGCTACACCTTC. Translated, it gives CASSEAQGGVGGYTF.

This chain joins TRBV29-1 and TRBJ2-3, with a weak D call TRBD1 (5 bases). The CDR3 spans 14 residues. The germline V gene encodes CDR1 SQVTM and CDR2 ANQGSEA. The ends were cut back, 6 bases at V and 4 bases at J, with 17 bases in the middle. The DNA of the CDR3 is TGCAGCGTCCTTTCAGGTCTCAGGGCAGATACGCAGTATTTT. Its translation is CSVLSGLRADTQYF.

The chain links TRBV28 to TRBJ1-3, with D perhaps TRBD1 (6 bases). Germline CDR1 is MDHEN and CDR2 is SYDVKM. With 5 bases removed from V and 0 bases from J, the gap between germline ends came to 11 bases. The CDR3 has 15 residues. The CDR3 spells CASSTDRSSGNTIYF. In DNA, the CDR3 is TGTGCCAGCAGTACAGACAGGTCCTCTGGAAACACCATATATTTT.

This chain uses TRBV14 with TRBJ2-4, with 8 bases identical to TRBD1. V was clipped by 4 bases and J by 1 base; unmatched bases: 12. The CDR3 spans 18 residues. Germline V gives CDR1 SGHDN, CDR2 FVKESK. CDR3 bases: TGTGCCAGCAGCCCCAGAGCAGGGGGCGCGGGGGCCAAAAACATTCAGTACTTC. It specifies CASSPRAGGAGAKNIQYF.

The chain links TRBV18 to TRBJ1-1, with 8 bases fitting TRBD1. J was trimmed by 6 bases and V by 5 bases; bases with no gene match: 8. The CDR3 runs to 14 residues. CDR1 is KGHSH, CDR2 LQKENI, per germline. The CDR3 bases are TGTGCCAGCTCAGACAAATCAGGGGGCGCTGAAGCTTTCTTT. Protein product: CASSDKSGGAEAFF.

This chain joins TRBV25-1 and TRBJ2-3; TRBD2 aligns across 7 bases. V was pared by 5 bases and J by 1 base, with 6 bases of the junction left unmatched. Per germline, CDR1 MGHDK and CDR2 SYGVNS. The CDR3 is 15 amino acids. The CDR3 DNA follows: TGTGCCAGCAGTCCTAAGCGGGGTGGCACAGATACGCAGTATTTT. Its protein is CASSPKRGGTDTQYF.

V gene TRBV10-1 combines with J gene TRBJ1-1; 9 positions agree with TRBD1. The CDR3 has 17 residues. In germline, CDR1 is WNHNN, CDR2 SYGVQD (reference sequence). V shed 5 bases and J 1 base; nucleotides not matched to a gene: 11. CDR3 region: CASSPTGGIVRNTEAFF. The CDR3 coding sequence is TGCGCCAGCAGTCCGACAGGGGGTATTGTCCGGAACACTGAAGCTTTCTTT.